This TCR beta chain originates from a study of persistence of HIV-infected CD4 T cells. Study at large: Donors had been on suppressive ART for a median of about 8 years.

The stimulus was an HIV-1 Gag 15-mer peptide pool, about 1 ug/peptide/mL. CD4+ T cells upregulating both CD40 ligand and CD69 were sorted as responding cells. Donors were HIV-1-infected adults who began suppressive ART during chronic infection. This clone appeared a single time. Its antigen remains unknown. The CDR3 spans 13 residues. V was cut by 6 bases and J by 2 bases, with 11 bases left in between. Sequencing used immunoSEQ version 4 in survey mode. The table came from immunoSEQ multiplex PCR; TCRdb's copy has only in-frame clones and leaves some out. Among about 13,000 clones listed, about 60% were seen once. Study findings and constraints: Antigen-responding cells were enriched for degenerate expanded CDR3beta sequences. Within sorted populations, more oligoclonal TCRs accompanied more oligoclonal proviruses.

The genes are TRBV12-3 or TRBV12-4 and TRBJ2-7, with D possibly being TRBD2 (5 bases). This receptor was obtained from an adult man with HIV who was CMV-seropositive. The specimen comprised CD4+ T cells sorted from PBMCs after roughly 18-hour stimulation, sampled from a patient who received antiretroviral therapy. CDR3: CASRRAGTYEQYF. CDR3 coding DNA: TGTGCCAGCAGGAGGGCCGGTACCTACGAGCAGTACTTC.